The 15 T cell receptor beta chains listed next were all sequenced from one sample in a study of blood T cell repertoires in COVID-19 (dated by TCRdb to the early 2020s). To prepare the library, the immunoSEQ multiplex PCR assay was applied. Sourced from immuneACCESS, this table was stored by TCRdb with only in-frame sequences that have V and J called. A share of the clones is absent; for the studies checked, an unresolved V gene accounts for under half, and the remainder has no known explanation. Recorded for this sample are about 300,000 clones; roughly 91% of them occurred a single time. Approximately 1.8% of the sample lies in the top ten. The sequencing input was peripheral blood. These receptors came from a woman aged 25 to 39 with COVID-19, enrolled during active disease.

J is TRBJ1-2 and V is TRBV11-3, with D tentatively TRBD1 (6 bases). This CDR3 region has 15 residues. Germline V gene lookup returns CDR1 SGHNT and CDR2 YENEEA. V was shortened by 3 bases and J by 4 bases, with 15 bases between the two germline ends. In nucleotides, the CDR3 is TGTGCCAGCAGCTTCGGACAGACTGTCACCTATGGCTACACCTTC. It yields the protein CASSFGQTVTYGYTF.

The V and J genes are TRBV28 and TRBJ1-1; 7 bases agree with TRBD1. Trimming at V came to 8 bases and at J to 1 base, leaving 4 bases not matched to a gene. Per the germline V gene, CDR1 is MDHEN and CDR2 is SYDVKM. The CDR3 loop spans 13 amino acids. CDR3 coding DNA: TGTGCCAGCTTAGGACAGGCGAACACTGAAGCTTTCTTT. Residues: CASLGQANTEAFF.

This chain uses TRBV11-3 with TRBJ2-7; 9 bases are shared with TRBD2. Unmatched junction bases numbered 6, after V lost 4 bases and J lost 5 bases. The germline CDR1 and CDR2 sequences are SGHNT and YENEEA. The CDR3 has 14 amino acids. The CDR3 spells CASSSRLAVHEQYF. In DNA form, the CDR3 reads TGTGCCAGCAGCTCCAGACTAGCGGTCCACGAGCAGTACTTC.

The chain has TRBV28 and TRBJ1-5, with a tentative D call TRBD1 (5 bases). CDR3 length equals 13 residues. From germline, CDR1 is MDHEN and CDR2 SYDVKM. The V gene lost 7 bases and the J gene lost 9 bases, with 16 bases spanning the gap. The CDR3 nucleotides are TGTGCCAGCACCCCGCGCGGGGCAGCGCCCCAGCATTTT. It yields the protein CASTPRGAAPQHF. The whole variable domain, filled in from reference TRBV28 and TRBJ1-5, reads DVKVTQSSRYLVKRTGEKVFLECVQDMDHENMFWYRQDPGLGLRLIYFSYDVKMKEKGDIPEGYSVSREKKERFSLILESASTNQTSMYLCASTPRGAAPQHFGDGTRLSIL.

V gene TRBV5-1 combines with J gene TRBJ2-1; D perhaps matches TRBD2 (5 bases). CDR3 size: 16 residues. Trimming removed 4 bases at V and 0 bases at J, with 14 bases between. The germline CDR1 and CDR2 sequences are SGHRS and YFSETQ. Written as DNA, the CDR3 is TGCGCCAGCAGCCTTACGTCTGGGAGCTCCTACAATGAGCAGTTCTTC. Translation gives CASSLTSGSSYNEQFF. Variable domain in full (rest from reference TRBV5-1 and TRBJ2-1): KAGVTQTPRYLIKTRGQQVTLSCSPISGHRSVSWYQQTPGQGLQFLFEYFSETQRNKGNFPGRFSGRQFSNSRSEMNVSTLELGDSALYLCASSLTSGSSYNEQFFGPGTRLTVL.

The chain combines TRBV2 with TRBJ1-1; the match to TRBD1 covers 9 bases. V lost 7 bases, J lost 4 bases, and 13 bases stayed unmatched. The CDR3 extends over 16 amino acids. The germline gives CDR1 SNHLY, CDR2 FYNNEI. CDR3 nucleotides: TGTGCCAGCACCACCAGGGGGGACAGGGCGGGCACTGAAGCTTTCTTT. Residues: CASTTRGDRAGTEAFF.

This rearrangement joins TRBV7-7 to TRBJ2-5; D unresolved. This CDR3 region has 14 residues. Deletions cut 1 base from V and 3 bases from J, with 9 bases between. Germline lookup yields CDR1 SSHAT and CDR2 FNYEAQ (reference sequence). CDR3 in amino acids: CASSLDLMEETQYF. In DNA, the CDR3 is TGTGCCAGCAGCTTAGACCTAATGGAAGAGACCCAGTACTTC.

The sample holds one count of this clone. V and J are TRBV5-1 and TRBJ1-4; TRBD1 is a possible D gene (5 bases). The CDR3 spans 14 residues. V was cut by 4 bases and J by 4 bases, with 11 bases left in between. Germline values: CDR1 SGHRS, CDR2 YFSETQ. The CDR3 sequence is CASSPTERNEKLFF. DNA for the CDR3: TGCGCCAGCAGCCCGACAGAGCGTAATGAAAAACTGTTTTTT.

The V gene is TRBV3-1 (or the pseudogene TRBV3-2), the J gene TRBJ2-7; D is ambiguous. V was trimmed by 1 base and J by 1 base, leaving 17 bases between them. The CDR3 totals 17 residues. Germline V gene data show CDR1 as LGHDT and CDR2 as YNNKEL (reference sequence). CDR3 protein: CASSQVLQQMMSYEQYF. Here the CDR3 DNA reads TGTGCCAGCAGCCAAGTTCTACAGCAGATGATGTCCTACGAGCAGTACTTC.

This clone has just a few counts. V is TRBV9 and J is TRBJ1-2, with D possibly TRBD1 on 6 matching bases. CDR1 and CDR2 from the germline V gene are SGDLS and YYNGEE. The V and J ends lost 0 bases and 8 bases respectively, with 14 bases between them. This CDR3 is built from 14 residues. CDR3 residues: CASSVEGLQGGYTF. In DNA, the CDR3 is TGTGCCAGCAGCGTAGAAGGGCTCCAGGGGGGCTACACCTTC.

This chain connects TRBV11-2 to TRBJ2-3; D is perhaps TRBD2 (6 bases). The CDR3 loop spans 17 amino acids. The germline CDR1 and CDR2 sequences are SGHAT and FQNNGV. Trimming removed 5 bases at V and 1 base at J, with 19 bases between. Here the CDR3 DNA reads TGTGCCAGCAGCCCCTCCCGGGGAGGATGGGGCACAGATACGCAGTATTTT. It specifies CASSPSRGGWGTDTQYF.

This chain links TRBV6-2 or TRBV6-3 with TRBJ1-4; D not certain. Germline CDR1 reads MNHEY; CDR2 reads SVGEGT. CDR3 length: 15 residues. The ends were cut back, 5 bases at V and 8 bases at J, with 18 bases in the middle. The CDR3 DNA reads TGTGCCAGCAGTCCAGACTCCTATTCGCGGGAAAAACTGTTTTTT. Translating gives CASSPDSYSREKLFF.

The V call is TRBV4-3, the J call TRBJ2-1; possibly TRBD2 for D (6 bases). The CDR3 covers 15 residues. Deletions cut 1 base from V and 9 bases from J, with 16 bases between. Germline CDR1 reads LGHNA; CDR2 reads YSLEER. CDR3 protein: CASSQAFGGVSEQFF. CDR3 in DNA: TGCGCCAGCAGCCAAGCCTTCGGCGGGGTGAGTGAGCAGTTCTTC.

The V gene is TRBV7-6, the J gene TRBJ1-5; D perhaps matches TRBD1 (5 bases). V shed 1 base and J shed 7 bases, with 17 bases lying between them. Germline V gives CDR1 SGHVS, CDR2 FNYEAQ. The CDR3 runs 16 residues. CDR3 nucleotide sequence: TGTGCCAGCAGCTTAGGGGAGAGGGGAGGAGACCAGCCCCAGCATTTT. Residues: CASSLGERGGDQPQHF.

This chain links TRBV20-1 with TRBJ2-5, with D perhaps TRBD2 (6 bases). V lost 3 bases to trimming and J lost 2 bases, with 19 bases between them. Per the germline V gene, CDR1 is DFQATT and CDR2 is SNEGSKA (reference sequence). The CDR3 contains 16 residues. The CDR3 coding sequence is TGCAGTGCTAGTAGGGGCCCGGGACTCCTACAAGAGACCCAGTACTTC. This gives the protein CSASRGPGLLQETQYF.